This T cell receptor beta chain was retrieved from a study of CD8 T cells in ankylosing spondylitis. Study-wide findings and caveats: Blood of patients with ankylosing spondylitis appeared to be characterized by a TCR beta motif of about 8 highly homologous variants.

MiXCR, applied by TCRdb to the 5' RACE reads, yields one record per CDR3 protein. The table includes fewer than 550,000 distinct CDR3 sequences, about 5.7% detected once. Germline CDR1 MNHNY, CDR2 SVGAGI (reference sequence). With 0 bases removed from V and 8 bases from J, the gap between germline ends came to 7 bases. This CDR3 spans 12 amino acids. This clonotype was detected ten times or more. Its specificity is unknown. The chain recombines TRBV6-6 with TRBJ1-1; D uncertain. This clonotype was obtained from a male donor with ankylosing spondylitis. The specimen sequenced was blood, either unsorted or a sorted T cell fraction (not recorded which). The CDR3 nucleotides read TGTGCCAGCAGTTACTCGGACGGGGAAGCTTTCTTT. Encoded protein: CASSYSDGEAFF.